This is a list of T cell receptor beta chains from one sample in a study of blood T cell repertoires in COVID-19. The table came from immunoSEQ multiplex PCR; TCRdb's copy has only in-frame clones and leaves some out. The sample contains fewer than 350,000 clones, more than 75% of which appear only once. Material for sequencing was PBMCs or T cells enriched from blood (not recorded which). All receptors derive from a woman aged 55-70 years in a cohort exposed to, infected with or recovered from COVID-19 (not recorded which). Both conserved end residues are part of each CDR3. D genes are given only for firm matches. Clone size, where shown, is once, few, many, or a class for clones that have expanded.

CDR3	DNA	D	size	V	J
CAWSPIGERNQPQHF	TGTGCCTGGAGCCCCATCGGGGAACGCAATCAGCCCCAGCATTTT	-	-	TRBV30	TRBJ1-5
CATSAGQGTGNTIYF	TGTGCCACCAGTGCCGGACAGGGGACTGGAAACACCATATATTTT	TRBD1	-	TRBV24-1	TRBJ1-3
CASSFPGTAWNRETQYF	TGTGCCAGCAGTTTTCCCGGGACAGCTTGGAATCGGGAGACCCAGTACTTC	TRBD1	-	TRBV5-4	TRBJ2-5
CASRQGKYSNQPQHF	TGTGCCAGCAGACAGGGAAAATATAGCAATCAGCCCCAGCATTTT	-	-	TRBV6-5	TRBJ1-5
CAWSGRSGSTQYF	TGTGCCTGGAGTGGGAGAAGCGGGTCCACGCAGTATTTT	-	few	TRBV30	TRBJ2-3
CASSVDSGRVTEKLFF	TGTGCCAGCAGCGTAGATTCGGGCAGGGTTACGGAAAAACTGTTTTTT	-	-	TRBV9	TRBJ1-4
CASSLLTNYGYTF	TGTGCCAGCAGTTTATTAACTAACTATGGCTACACCTTC	-	-	TRBV28	TRBJ1-2
CASSPRGGWVPLHF	TGTGCCAGCAGTCCCCGAGGCGGCTGGGTACCCCTCCACTTT	-	-	TRBV27	TRBJ1-6
CASSSTGLGEQYF	TGTGCCAGCAGCTCGACAGGGTTGGGCGAGCAGTACTTC	TRBD1	-	TRBV5-4	TRBJ2-7
CASSQGALSTEAFF	TGTGCCAGCAGCCAGGGGGCGCTTTCCACTGAAGCTTTCTTT	-	-	TRBV3-1/TRBV3-2	TRBJ1-1
CASSQGRGHQPQHF	TGTGCCAGCAGCCAGGGCAGGGGCCATCAGCCCCAGCATTTT	-	-	TRBV3-1/TRBV3-2	TRBJ1-5
CASSLGLAYEQYF	TGTGCCAGCAGCTTGGGACTAGCCTACGAGCAGTACTTC	TRBD2	-	TRBV11-3	TRBJ2-7
CASSDRLAGGPQYF	TGTGCCAGCAGCGACAGACTAGCGGGAGGGCCCCAGTACTTC	TRBD2	-	TRBV9	TRBJ2-5
CASGFGLSSYNEQFF	TGTGCTAGTGGTTTCGGGTTGAGCTCCTACAATGAGCAGTTCTTC	-	-	TRBV12-5	TRBJ2-1
CASQECGDRASYNEQFF	TGTGCCAGCCAGGAGTGTGGGGACAGGGCTTCCTACAATGAGCAGTTCTTC	TRBD1	-	TRBV6-4	TRBJ2-1
CASSSPLRTSGRDQETQYF	TGTGCCAGCAGTTCCCCCCTCCGAACTAGCGGGAGAGACCAAGAGACCCAGTACTTC	TRBD2	once	TRBV6-2/TRBV6-3	TRBJ2-5
CASSWDNRRMGYEQYF	TGTGCCAGCAGCTGGGACAACAGGCGTATGGGGTACGAGCAGTACTTC	-	-	TRBV11-2	TRBJ2-7
CATCEGAYNSPLHF	TGTGCCACGTGTGAGGGGGCCTATAATTCACCCCTCCACTTT	-	once	TRBV15	TRBJ1-6
CASSESSGNYEQYF	TGTGCCAGCAGTGAATCTAGCGGGAACTACGAGCAGTACTTC	TRBD2	-	TRBV2	TRBJ2-7
CASSQGMGTSGRADTQYF	TGTGCCAGCAGCCAAGGAATGGGGACTAGCGGGAGGGCAGATACGCAGTATTTT	TRBD2	-	TRBV4-2	TRBJ2-3
CASSERQGPWGEAFF	TGTGCCAGCAGTGAGAGACAGGGGCCATGGGGTGAAGCTTTCTTT	TRBD1	-	TRBV28	TRBJ1-1
CASSLKGVGYTF	TGTGCCAGCAGTTTAAAAGGAGTAGGCTACACCTTC	-	few	TRBV12-3/TRBV12-4	TRBJ1-2
CASSLAGADIQYF	TGTGCCAGCAGCTTAGCGGGAGCGGACATTCAGTACTTC	-	-	TRBV7-9	TRBJ2-4
CASSSLAGGYTQYF	TGTGCCAGCAGTAGTCTAGCGGGAGGCTATACGCAGTATTTT	TRBD2	few	TRBV7-2	TRBJ2-3